One and the same sample provided the 31 T cell receptor beta chains below, sequenced in a study of radiation and T cells in renal cell carcinoma. Method: immunoSEQ multiplex PCR; TCRdb's copy keeps in-frame clones and lacks some. Here the sample spans approximately 150,000 clones, about 87% being singletons. Described time point: baseline pretreatment blood. The sample's treatment: 15 Gy SBRT to primary tumor, nephrectomy 4 weeks later. The sample here was blood, taken from a patient whose treatment included radiotherapy and nephrectomy. The receptors come from a woman aged 65 to 85 with renal cell carcinoma.

V usage is TRBV7-6 and J usage is TRBJ1-6; 11 bases align to TRBD1. Germline CDR1 SGHVS, CDR2 FNYEAQ. Trimming removed 1 base from V and 6 bases from J; junction bases left unmatched: 2. The CDR3 is made up of 16 amino acids. This CDR3 is CASSLGGQGANSPLHF. The CDR3 DNA is TGTGCCAGCAGCTTAGGAGGACAGGGGGCTAATTCACCCCTCCACTTT.

The chain combines TRBV7-9 with TRBJ1-4; no clear D. The germline V gene encodes CDR1 SEHNR and CDR2 FQNEAQ (reference sequence). The CDR3 extends over 17 amino acids. With 2 bases removed from V and 2 bases from J, the gap between germline ends came to 15 bases. The CDR3 sequence: CASSLSVLGQTNEKLFF. CDR3 bases: TGTGCCAGCAGCTTATCAGTTTTAGGGCAGACTAATGAAAAACTGTTTTTT.

V gene TRBV28 combines with J gene TRBJ1-5, with 10 bases aligning to TRBD1. This CDR3 region has 14 residues. J lost 6 bases, V lost 5 bases, and 4 bases had no gene match. Per germline, CDR1 MDHEN and CDR2 SYDVKM. DNA of the CDR3: TGTGCCAGCAGTCGGACAGGGGGGGGTCAGCCCCAGCATTTT. Protein sequence: CASSRTGGGQPQHF. Variable domain in full (rest from reference TRBV28 and TRBJ1-5): DVKVTQSSRYLVKRTGEKVFLECVQDMDHENMFWYRQDPGLGLRLIYFSYDVKMKEKGDIPEGYSVSREKKERFSLILESASTNQTSMYLCASSRTGGGQPQHFGDGTRLSIL.

The rearrangement links TRBV4-3 to TRBJ2-1; possible D gene TRBD2, 6 bases. Germline V lookup: CDR1 LGHNA, CDR2 YSLEER. V was trimmed by 0 bases and J by 2 bases, leaving 14 bases between them. The CDR3 is 17 residues long. The CDR3 sequence is CASSQDIPGVTYNEQFF. CDR3 nucleotide sequence: TGCGCCAGCAGCCAAGACATCCCGGGGGTAACCTACAATGAGCAGTTCTTC.

The CDR3 DNA is TGTGCCAGCAGCTTAGAAAGCACTAGCGGGGGTCTCGAGCAGTACTTC. Translation: CASSLESTSGGLEQYF. The J gene is TRBJ2-7, the V gene TRBV7-6; TRBD2 matches 11 bases. V dropped 1 base and J dropped 6; count of bases not matched to a gene: 8. CDR1 SGHVS and CDR2 FNYEAQ come from the germline V gene. CDR3 size: 16 residues.

V is TRBV5-4 and J is TRBJ1-1; weak D call: TRBD1 (6 bases). This CDR3 region has 13 residues. Germline-derived CDR1 and CDR2 are SGHNT and YYREEE (reference sequence). The V and J ends lost 3 bases and 0 bases respectively, with 6 bases between them. The CDR3 nucleotides are TGTGCCAGCAGCTGGACAGTGAACACTGAAGCTTTCTTT. This encodes CASSWTVNTEAFF.

In this sample, this clone turned up once. The chain couples TRBV28 to TRBJ2-7, with 11 bases matching TRBD2. With 2 bases clipped from V and 3 bases from J, the junction kept 6 bases outside the gene matches. The CDR3 has 16 residues. Germline V gives CDR1 MDHEN, CDR2 SYDVKM. The CDR3 reads CASSLVSGGASYEQYF. Written as DNA, the CDR3 is TGTGCCAGCAGTTTAGTTAGCGGGGGGGCTAGCTACGAGCAGTACTTC.

The chain employs TRBV28 and TRBJ1-2; TRBD1 matches 7 bases. The CDR3 covers 15 residues. With V trimmed by 5 bases and J by 4 bases, 10 bases remained unmatched. The germline V gene has CDR1 MDHEN and CDR2 SYDVKM. CDR3 sequence reads: CASSQGGAYPYGYTF. CDR3 coding DNA: TGTGCCAGCAGTCAGGGGGGGGCGTACCCCTATGGCTACACCTTC.

This chain joins TRBV9 and TRBJ1-4; TRBD1 agrees at 9 bases. After removal of 4 bases from V and 5 bases from J, the junction contained 15 bases not matched to a gene. This CDR3 contains 18 residues. Germline CDR1 is SGDLS and CDR2 is YYNGEE. Written as DNA, the CDR3 is TGTGCCAGCAGCAGTCTTACAGGGGGCGTTTCTCCAAATGAAAAACTGTTTTTT. Translation: CASSSLTGGVSPNEKLFF. Full variable domain (missing parts from reference TRBV9 and TRBJ1-4): DSGVTQTPKHLITATGQRVTLRCSPRSGDLSVYWYQQSLDQGLQFLIQYYNGEERAKGNILERFSAQQFPDLHSELNLSSLELGDSALYFCASSSLTGGVSPNEKLFFGSGTQLSVL.

The rearrangement joins TRBV13 to TRBJ1-5; D is perhaps TRBD1 (5 bases). The ends were cut back, 2 bases at V and 3 bases at J, with 26 bases in the middle. The CDR3 extends over 20 amino acids. Germline V gives CDR1 PRHDT, CDR2 FYEKMQ (reference sequence). DNA for the CDR3: TGTGCCAGCAGCTTACCCCGGGGACGCCCCTTATTAGGGTTCAATCAGCCCCAGCATTTT. Protein product: CASSLPRGRPLLGFNQPQHF.

V usage is TRBV5-6 and J usage is TRBJ1-3, with 7 bases lining up with TRBD1. This CDR3 region has 15 residues. J was trimmed by 0 bases and V by 4 bases; bases with no gene match: 4. The germline V gene has CDR1 SGHDT and CDR2 YYEEEE. CDR3 nucleotides: TGTGCCAGCAGCCGGGACAGCGTCTCTGGAAACACCATATATTTT. Protein: CASSRDSVSGNTIYF.

The rearrangement links TRBV11-3 to TRBJ2-5; D perhaps matches TRBD1 (6 bases). Trimming shortened V by 0 bases and J by 4 bases, and 9 bases separated the two germline ends. From germline, CDR1 is SGHNT and CDR2 YENEEA. This CDR3 has 14 residues. The CDR3 nucleotides read TGTGCCAGCAGCTTAGAGCCAGGGGCAGAGACCCAGTACTTC. This encodes CASSLEPGAETQYF. The variable domain in full, with the rest retrieved from reference TRBV11-3 and TRBJ2-5, is EAGVVQSPRYKIIEKKQPVAFWCNPISGHNTLYWYLQNLGQGPELLIRYENEEAVDDSQLPKDRFSAERLKGVDSTLKIQPAELGDSAVYLCASSLEPGAETQYFGPGTRLLVL.

The V and J genes are TRBV4-3 and TRBJ2-5, with 11 nucleotides matching TRBD2. The CDR3 sequence is 18 residues long. Germline V gene lookup returns CDR1 LGHNA and CDR2 YSLEER. Trimming cost V 3 bases and J 2 bases; bases outside gene matches: 11. This CDR3 reads CASSHNVNSGGGQETQYF. CDR3 nucleotides: TGCGCCAGCAGCCACAACGTCAATAGCGGGGGGGGACAAGAGACCCAGTACTTC.

The chain couples TRBV15 to TRBJ2-2, with D perhaps matching TRBD1 (5 bases). Germline V gives CDR1 LNHNV, CDR2 YYDKDF (reference sequence). V was trimmed by 0 bases and J by 3 bases, leaving 11 bases between them. CDR3 size: 16 residues. DNA for the CDR3: TGTGCCACCAGCAGAGATGGCAGGGCGGACACCGGGGAGCTGTTTTTT. This gives the protein CATSRDGRADTGELFF. The variable domain in full, completed from reference TRBV15 and TRBJ2-2, reads DAMVIQNPRYQVTQFGKPVTLSCSQTLNHNVMYWYQQKSSQAPKLLFHYYDKDFNNEADTPDNFQSRRPNTSFCFLDIRSPGLGDTAMYLCATSRDGRADTGELFFGEGSRLTVL.

V gene TRBV27 combines with J gene TRBJ2-3; D is ambiguous. Germline values: CDR1 MNHEY, CDR2 SMNVEV (reference sequence). This CDR3 is built from 12 residues. V gave up 3 bases and J gave up 6 bases, with 7 bases separating them. For the CDR3, the DNA is TGTGCCAGCAGTTTCCGTCGGGATACGCAGTATTTT. Translated: CASSFRRDTQYF.

The chain carries TRBV2 and TRBJ1-5; 10 positions match TRBD1. The V gene's germline CDR1 is SNHLY and CDR2 FYNNEI. Unmatched junction bases numbered 7, after V lost 6 bases and J lost 5 bases. The CDR3 length is 15 residues. The CDR3, as DNA: TGTGCCAGCAGCGCCGGGACAGGGGTCCATCAGCCCCAGCATTTT. It yields the protein CASSAGTGVHQPQHF.

The count of this clone is one. This chain connects TRBV28 to TRBJ1-6, with a weak D call TRBD1 (6 bases). The CDR3 spans 16 residues. Germline lookup yields CDR1 MDHEN and CDR2 SYDVKM. The V gene lost 3 bases and the J gene lost 4 bases, with 13 bases spanning the gap. CDR3 amino acids: CASSFSGARYNSPLHF. In DNA form, the CDR3 reads TGTGCCAGCAGTTTCTCAGGGGCCCGGTATAATTCACCCCTCCACTTT.

This clone has only a few counts. The V and J genes are TRBV29-1 and TRBJ1-5, with D unresolved. The germline V and J ends were trimmed by 4 bases and 3 bases, with 10 bases remaining between them. The CDR3 totals 13 residues. Germline V lookup: CDR1 SQVTM, CDR2 ANQGSEA. CDR3 nucleotide sequence: TGCAGCGTTGGATGGGCAGACAATCAGCCCCAGCATTTT. It translates to CSVGWADNQPQHF.

V is TRBV19 and J is TRBJ2-3; D possibly corresponds to TRBD2 (5 bases). Trimming removed 3 bases from V and 3 bases from J, with 16 bases in between. The CDR3 runs to 16 residues. CDR1 is LNHDA, CDR2 SQIVND, per germline (reference sequence). For the CDR3, the DNA is TGTGCCAGTAGTATCTACCCGGGGTTTGTGACAGATACGCAGTATTTT. The encoded protein is CASSIYPGFVTDTQYF.

The J gene is TRBJ1-1, the V gene TRBV29-1, with 7 bases identical to TRBD1. Trimming at V came to 7 bases and at J to 8 bases, leaving 4 bases not matched to a gene. Germline V gene data show CDR1 as SQVTM and CDR2 as ANQGSEA. There are 10 residues in the CDR3. The DNA of the CDR3 is TGCAGCGCCGAGGACAGGGAAGCTTTCTTT. This encodes CSAEDREAFF.

For this clone: The identical CDR3 is also encoded by other nucleotide sequences in the sample. This chain connects TRBV11-3 to TRBJ1-1, with a possible D match to TRBD1 (5 bases). The CDR3 sequence is 15 residues long. Germline V lookup: CDR1 SGHNT, CDR2 YENEEA. V lost 1 base, J lost 1 base, and 10 bases lay in between. The CDR3 DNA sequence: TGTGCCAGCAGCTTAGTTCAGGGAGCGAACACTGAAGCTTTCTTT. This sequence encodes CASSLVQGANTEAFF.

V is TRBV5-1 and J is TRBJ1-5; TRBD1 agrees at 10 bases. The CDR3 runs 15 residues. CDR1 SGHRS and CDR2 YFSETQ come from the germline V gene. Losses at the gene ends were 2 bases for V and 6 bases for J; bases not matched to a gene: 5. The CDR3 loop reads CASSFGTGVTQPQHF. The CDR3, as DNA: TGCGCCAGCAGCTTTGGGACAGGGGTGACTCAGCCCCAGCATTTT.

The J gene is TRBJ2-7, the V gene TRBV28; 9 nucleotides line up with TRBD1. The CDR3 contains 15 residues. Per germline, CDR1 MDHEN and CDR2 SYDVKM. V lost 3 bases to trimming and J lost 5 bases; unmatched junction nucleotides: 8. CDR3 coding DNA: TGTGCCAGCAGTTTGTCACAGGGGGCGCGGGACGAGCAGTACTTC. Its protein is CASSLSQGARDEQYF.

J is TRBJ2-2 and V is TRBV9; 9 bases are a match to TRBD2. Looked up from germline, CDR1 is SGDLS and CDR2 is YYNGEE. V shed 4 bases, J shed 0 bases, and the junction held 7 bases outside the gene matches. The CDR3 consists of 17 residues. CDR3: CASSILSGSANTGELFF. DNA for the CDR3: TGTGCCAGCAGCATACTTAGCGGGAGCGCGAACACCGGGGAGCTGTTTTTT.

J is TRBJ1-1 and V is TRBV28; 8 nucleotides match TRBD1. Germline loops: CDR1 MDHEN, CDR2 SYDVKM. CDR3 length: 13 residues. The J segment lost 6 bases and the V segment lost 7 bases, leaving 7 bases of the junction unmatched. The CDR3 is CASKLDRGSEAFF. CDR3 DNA sequence: TGTGCCAGCAAACTCGACAGGGGATCTGAAGCTTTCTTT.

This clone appeared a single time. The chain links TRBV7-8 to TRBJ1-5; no definite D call. Germline CDR1 SGHVS, CDR2 FQNEAQ. CDR3 length equals 15 residues. Trimming took 4 bases from V and 2 from J, leaving 12 bases between them. The CDR3 loop reads CASSSPRGGNQPQHF. The DNA of the CDR3 is TGTGCCAGCAGCTCCCCGCGGGGTGGCAATCAGCCCCAGCATTTT. The full variable domain, rest sourced from reference TRBV7-8 and TRBJ1-5, is GAGVSQSPRYKVAKRGQDVALRCDPISGHVSLFWYQQALGQGPEFLTYFQNEAQLDKSGLPSDRFFAERPEGSVSTLKIQRTQQEDSAVYLCASSSPRGGNQPQHFGDGTRLSIL.

The chain recombines TRBV6-1 with TRBJ1-4; a weak D match, TRBD1 (5 bases). The germline gives CDR1 MNHNS, CDR2 SASEGT. CDR3 size: 18 residues. V was pared by 0 bases and J by 10 bases, with 24 bases between. The CDR3 DNA sequence: TGTGCCAGCAGTGAAGCGCGGGGCGCAGGATGGGTCGGGGGAAAACTGTTTTTT. This gives the protein CASSEARGAGWVGGKLFF.

This chain connects TRBV4-3 to TRBJ2-1; tentatively, D is TRBD2 (6 bases). Trimming removed 0 bases from V and 11 bases from J, with 8 bases in between. This CDR3 has 12 residues. Germline V gene data show CDR1 as LGHNA and CDR2 as YSLEER. Written as DNA, the CDR3 is TGCGCCAGCAGCCAAGATGGGGGGAAGCAGTTCTTC. As protein: CASSQDGGKQFF.

The V gene is TRBV6-6, the J gene TRBJ1-6; D unclear. Germline V gene sequence: CDR1 MNHNY, CDR2 SVGAGI (reference sequence). Deletions cut 6 bases from V and 10 bases from J, with 16 bases between. CDR3 length: 14 residues. CDR3 sequence reads: CASRSESRLSPLHF. The CDR3 DNA is TGTGCCAGCAGGTCCGAGAGCCGCCTATCACCCCTCCACTTT.

This clone has only a few counts. The chain recombines TRBV2 with TRBJ1-1; TRBD1 agrees at 8 bases. The CDR3 is 14 residues long. V gave up 8 bases and J gave up 1 base; unmatched junction bases: 6. The germline gives CDR1 SNHLY, CDR2 FYNNEI. DNA of the CDR3: TGTGCCAGCTTAGACAGGGGTAGGAACACTGAAGCTTTCTTT. It codes for CASLDRGRNTEAFF.

The chain combines TRBV27 with TRBJ2-5, with 11 bases aligning to TRBD2. The germline V gene has CDR1 MNHEY and CDR2 SMNVEV (reference sequence). The ends lost 6 bases at V and 13 bases at J; junction bases unmatched: 13. The CDR3 extends over 14 amino acids. CDR3 coding DNA: TGTGCCAGCAGCCTTGGATCGACTAGCGGGGCCTGGTACTTC. The encoded protein is CASSLGSTSGAWYF.